These 7 T cell receptor beta chains share one sample of origin, sequenced in a study of graft-versus-host responses after intestinal transplantation. TCRdb's copy holds only in-frame clones and misses some; the assay was immunoSEQ multiplex PCR. The table includes tens of thousands of clones, less than 90% detected once. The sample here was PBMCs, taken around 28 days after intestinal transplant. The receptor set was obtained from a human patient who received an intestinal transplant, so some T cells may come from the graft donor.

This rearrangement joins TRBV6-1 to TRBJ2-2; 7 bases map to TRBD1. Trimming took 2 bases from V and 6 from J; bases not matched to a gene: 12. CDR1 is MNHNS, CDR2 SASEGT, per germline. The CDR3 length is 17 residues. CDR3: CASSESAGDRTSGELFF. In nucleotides, the CDR3 is TGTGCCAGCAGTGAATCCGCAGGGGACAGAACCTCCGGGGAGCTGTTTTTT.

The chain carries TRBV9 and TRBJ2-6; no reliable D call. The CDR3 length is 14 residues. Trimming cost V 3 bases and J 2 bases, with 6 bases left between them. Germline values: CDR1 SGDLS, CDR2 YYNGEE. CDR3 sequence: CASSAEPGANVLTF. Here the CDR3 DNA reads TGTGCCAGCAGCGCGGAACCTGGGGCCAACGTCCTGACTTTC. Full variable domain (outside the CDR3, taken from reference TRBV9 and TRBJ2-6): DSGVTQTPKHLITATGQRVTLRCSPRSGDLSVYWYQQSLDQGLQFLIQYYNGEERAKGNILERFSAQQFPDLHSELNLSSLELGDSALYFCASSAEPGANVLTFGAGSRLTVL.

This clone was recorded only once. The chain employs TRBV5-1 and TRBJ2-2, with D possibly matching TRBD1 (5 bases). Germline-derived CDR1 and CDR2 are SGHRS and YFSETQ. The CDR3 loop spans 16 amino acids. The V and J ends lost 3 bases and 3 bases respectively, with 15 bases between them. The CDR3 region is CASSSADRFYTGELFF. The CDR3 region has the DNA TGCGCCAGCAGCTCAGCTGACAGATTCTACACCGGGGAGCTGTTTTTT.

The chain couples TRBV6-1 to TRBJ1-4; maybe TRBD1 (5 bases). Deletions cut 10 bases from V and 6 bases from J, with 15 bases between. The CDR3 has 13 amino acids. The germline gives CDR1 MNHNS, CDR2 SASEGT. The CDR3 nucleotides are TGTGCCACCCGACAGTTGAAGGATGAAAAACTGTTTTTT. It encodes CATRQLKDEKLFF.

The table lists this clone with a count of one. The chain has TRBV20-1 and TRBJ2-7; D unclear. The germline V gene encodes CDR1 DFQATT and CDR2 SNEGSKA (reference sequence). Trimming removed 4 bases at V and 7 bases at J, with 11 bases between. This CDR3 has 11 amino acids. CDR3 region: CSAISMGEQYF. CDR3 in DNA: TGCAGTGCTATCTCTATGGGGGAGCAGTACTTC.

V and J are TRBV5-1 and TRBJ2-5; D is ambiguous. From germline, CDR1 is SGHRS and CDR2 YFSETQ. V lost 0 bases, J lost 3 bases, and 9 bases lay in between. This CDR3 has 14 residues. The CDR3 region has the DNA TGCGCCAGCAGCTTGGCGGCTCCAGAAGAGACCCAGTACTTC. This sequence encodes CASSLAAPEETQYF.

The CDR3 bases are TGTGCCAGCAGCTGGGGCTACAGGGGTCCCTTAACCTACGAGCAGTACTTC. Translated, it gives CASSWGYRGPLTYEQYF. The rearrangement uses TRBV5-6 and TRBJ2-7; 7 bases are shared with TRBD1. The CDR3 length is 17 residues. J was trimmed by 2 bases and V by 3 bases; bases with no gene match: 14. The germline V gene encodes CDR1 SGHDT and CDR2 YYEEEE.